In this sample, the clone carrying this TCR beta chain turned up once. Its antigen remains unknown. Produced via immunoSEQ multiplex PCR; TCRdb's table is partial and in-frame only. The sample holds about 180,000 clones, around nine tenths seen once. The data are from a study of Ad26.COV2.S vaccination and SARS-CoV-2 variants. The study's findings and limits: It is possible that the TCR breadth and depth analyses underestimated the total T cell responses.

From germline, CDR1 is KGHSH and CDR2 LQKENI. The V end lost 3 bases, the J end lost 1 base, and 9 bases lay between the germline ends. CDR3 length: 14 residues. V and J are TRBV18 and TRBJ2-5; tentative D call: TRBD2 (6 bases). The sequencing used peripheral blood, collected after recovery from COVID-19. The clonotype comes from a human donor who had recovered from COVID-19. The CDR3 loop reads CASSPGGRQETQYF. The CDR3 region has the DNA TGTGCCAGCTCACCGGGGGGTCGCCAAGAGACCCAGTACTTC. Full variable domain (outside the CDR3, taken from reference TRBV18 and TRBJ2-5): NAGVMQNPRHLVRRRGQEARLRCSPMKGHSHVYWYRQLPEEGLKFMVYLQKENIIDESGMPKERFSAEFPKEGPSILRIQQVVRGDSAAYFCASSPGGRQETQYFGPGTRLLVL.